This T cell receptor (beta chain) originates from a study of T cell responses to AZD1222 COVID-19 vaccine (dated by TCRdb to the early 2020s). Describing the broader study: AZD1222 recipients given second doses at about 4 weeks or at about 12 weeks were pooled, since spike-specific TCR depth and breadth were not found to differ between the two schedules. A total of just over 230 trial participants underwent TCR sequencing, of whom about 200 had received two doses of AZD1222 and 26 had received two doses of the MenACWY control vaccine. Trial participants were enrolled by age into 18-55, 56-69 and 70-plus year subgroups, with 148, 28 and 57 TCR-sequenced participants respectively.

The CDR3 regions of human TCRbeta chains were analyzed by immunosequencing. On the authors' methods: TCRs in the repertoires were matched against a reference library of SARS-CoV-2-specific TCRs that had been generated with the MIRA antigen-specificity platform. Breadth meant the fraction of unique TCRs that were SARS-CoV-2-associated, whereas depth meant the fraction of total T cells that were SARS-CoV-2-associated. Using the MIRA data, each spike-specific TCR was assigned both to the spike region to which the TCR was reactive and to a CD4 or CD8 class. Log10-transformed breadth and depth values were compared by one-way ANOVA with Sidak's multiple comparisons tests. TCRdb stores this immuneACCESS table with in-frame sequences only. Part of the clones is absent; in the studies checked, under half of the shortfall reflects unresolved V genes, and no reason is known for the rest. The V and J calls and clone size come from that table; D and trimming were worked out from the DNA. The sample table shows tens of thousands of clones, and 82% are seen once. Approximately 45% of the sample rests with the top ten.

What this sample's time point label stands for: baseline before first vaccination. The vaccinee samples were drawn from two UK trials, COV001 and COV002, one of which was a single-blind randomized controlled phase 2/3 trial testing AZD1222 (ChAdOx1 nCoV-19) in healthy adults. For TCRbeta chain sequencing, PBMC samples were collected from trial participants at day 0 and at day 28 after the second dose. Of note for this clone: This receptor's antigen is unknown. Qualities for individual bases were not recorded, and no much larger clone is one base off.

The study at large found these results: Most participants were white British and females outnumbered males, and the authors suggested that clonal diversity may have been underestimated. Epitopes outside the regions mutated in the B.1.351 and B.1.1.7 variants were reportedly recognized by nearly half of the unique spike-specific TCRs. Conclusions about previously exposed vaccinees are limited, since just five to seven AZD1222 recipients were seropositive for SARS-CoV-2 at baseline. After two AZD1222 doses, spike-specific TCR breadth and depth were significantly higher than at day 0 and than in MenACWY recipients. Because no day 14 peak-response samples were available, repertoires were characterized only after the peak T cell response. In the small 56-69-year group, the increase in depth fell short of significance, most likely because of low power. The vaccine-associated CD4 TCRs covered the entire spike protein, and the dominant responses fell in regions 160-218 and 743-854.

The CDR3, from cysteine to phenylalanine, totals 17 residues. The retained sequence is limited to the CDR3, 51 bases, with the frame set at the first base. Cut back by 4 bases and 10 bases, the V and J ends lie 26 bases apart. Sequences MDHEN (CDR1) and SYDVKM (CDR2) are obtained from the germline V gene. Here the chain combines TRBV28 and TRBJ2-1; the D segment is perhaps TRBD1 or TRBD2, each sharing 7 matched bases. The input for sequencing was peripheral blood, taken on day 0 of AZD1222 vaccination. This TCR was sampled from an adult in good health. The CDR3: CASSYHPSTGTTGEQFF. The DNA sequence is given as TGTGCCAGCAGTTACCATCCGTCGACAGGGACTACTGGGGAGCAGTTCTTC.